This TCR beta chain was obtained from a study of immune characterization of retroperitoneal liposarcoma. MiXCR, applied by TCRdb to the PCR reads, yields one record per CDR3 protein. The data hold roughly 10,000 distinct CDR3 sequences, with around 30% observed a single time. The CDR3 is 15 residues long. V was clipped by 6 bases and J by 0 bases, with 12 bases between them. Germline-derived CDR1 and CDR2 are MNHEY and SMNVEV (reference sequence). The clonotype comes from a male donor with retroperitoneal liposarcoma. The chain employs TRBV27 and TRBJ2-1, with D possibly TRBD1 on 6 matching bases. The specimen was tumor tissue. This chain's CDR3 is CASRLNRVSYNEQFF. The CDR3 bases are TGTGCCAGCAGGTTAAACAGGGTCTCCTACAATGAGCAGTTCTTC.